The rows below give T cell receptor beta chains drawn from one sample of a study of shared clonotypes between healthy human individuals. Assay used: immunoSEQ multiplex PCR; TCRdb lists only in-frame clones, some missing. The sample records about 360,000 clones, around 79% being singletons. The specimen sequenced was memory CD4+ T cells sorted from blood. The receptors stem from a man aged 25 to 40 in good health. The CDR3 runs from the conserved cysteine through the conserved F or W. A D gene is named only where the DNA matches it firmly. Expanded clones get a size class; other rows say once, few or many, or leave the size out.

>TRBD2|16|many|TRBJ2-1|TRBV4-2
TGTGCCAGCAGCCAAGGGGAGGGGACTAGCGGCAATGAGCAGTTCTTC
CASSQGEGTSGNEQFF
>-|13|-|TRBJ1-1|TRBV29-1
TGCAGAGGGTCAGCAGGAATGAACACTGAAGCTTTCTTT
CRGSAGMNTEAFF
>-|13|-|TRBJ2-1|TRBV7-9
TGTGCCGCTCTTAGCGGACTCTACAATGAGCAGTTCTTC
CAALSGLYNEQFF
>-|14|once|TRBJ2-3|TRBV7-3
TGTGCCAGCAAACTAGGTCCAGGCACAGATACGCAGTATTTT
CASKLGPGTDTQYF
>-|13|few|TRBJ2-7|TRBV5-1
TGCGCCAGTGCAAGGGGGGGAACCTACGAGCAGTACTTC
CASARGGTYEQYF
>TRBD2|13|-|TRBJ2-7|TRBV28
TGTGCCAGCAGTCTCGGGAGGGTCAAAGAGCAGTACTTC
CASSLGRVKEQYF
>TRBD2|19|once|TRBJ2-3|TRBV7-9
TGTGCCAGCAGCCGCTCGAGGCTAGCGGGAGGAATTTACACAGATACGCAGTATTTT
CASSRSRLAGGIYTDTQYF
>-|12|many|TRBJ2-7|TRBV2
TGTGCCAGCAGTGACCGGGGTTACGAGCAGTACTTC
CASSDRGYEQYF
>TRBD1|14|-|TRBJ2-7|TRBV7-2
TGTGCCAGCAGCTTAGCGCACAGGGGTTACGAGCAGTACTTC
CASSLAHRGYEQYF
>-|11|-|TRBJ2-1|TRBV28
TGTGCCAGTTATTACAACAATGAGCAGTTCTTC
CASYYNNEQFF
>-|19|-|TRBJ2-7|TRBV11-2
TGTGCCAGCAGCTTAAGTTCCATTCAAGGACCGGGGCTGGAAGGCGAGCAGTACTTC
CASSLSSIQGPGLEGEQYF